A single sample is the source of the 9 T cell receptor beta chains below, sequenced in a study of control samples from healthy donors and cancer patients. Clones were read by immunoSEQ multiplex PCR, and TCRdb kept only the in-frame ones, dropping some. The table includes about 92,000 clones, around 82% detected once. Sequencing used blood. These receptors originate from a woman aged 55-69 years in good health.

The rearrangement links TRBV12-3 or TRBV12-4 to TRBJ1-2; D gene unclear. The CDR3 totals 13 residues. V gave up 6 bases and J gave up 1 base, with 9 bases separating them. In nucleotides, the CDR3 is TGTGCCAGCAGGCCCGACCTTAACTATGGCTACACCTTC. Its translation is CASRPDLNYGYTF.

The chain links TRBV2 to TRBJ2-1, with TRBD1 matching 7 bases. J gave up 9 bases and V 7 bases, and 9 bases lay outside the gene matches. Per germline, CDR1 SNHLY and CDR2 FYNNEI. This CDR3 spans 13 amino acids. CDR3 sequence (DNA): TGTGCCAGCAATGAGGGGGCGGTTGCTGAGCAGTTCTTC. Translating it yields CASNEGAVAEQFF.

The rearrangement links TRBV28 to TRBJ2-1, with TRBD2 matching 9 bases. The ends lost 4 bases at V and 2 bases at J; junction bases unmatched: 6. Germline V gives CDR1 MDHEN, CDR2 SYDVKM. The CDR3 has 16 residues. This CDR3 reads CASSSTTSGPYNEQFF. The CDR3 coding sequence is TGTGCCAGCAGTTCCACGACTAGCGGTCCCTACAATGAGCAGTTCTTC. Combining the CDR3 with reference TRBV28 and TRBJ2-1 gives the whole variable domain DVKVTQSSRYLVKRTGEKVFLECVQDMDHENMFWYRQDPGLGLRLIYFSYDVKMKEKGDIPEGYSVSREKKERFSLILESASTNQTSMYLCASSSTTSGPYNEQFFGPGTRLTVL.

This chain links TRBV15 with TRBJ2-3, with 13 bases matching TRBD2. The CDR3 has 17 amino acids. From germline, CDR1 is LNHNV and CDR2 YYDKDF (reference sequence). V dropped 1 base and J dropped 1; count of bases not matched to a gene: 2. The CDR3, as DNA: TGTGCCACCAGCAGAGGCGGACTAGCGGGGGGCACAGATACGCAGTATTTT. It specifies CATSRGGLAGGTDTQYF.

The chain is built from TRBV28 and TRBJ2-7; 7 positions agree with TRBD2. The CDR3 loop spans 15 amino acids. The ends lost 6 bases at V and 0 bases at J; junction bases unmatched: 8. The germline CDR1 and CDR2 sequences are MDHEN and SYDVKM. CDR3 coding DNA: TGTGCCAGCAGGGGATCTAGCGGAAGCTCCTACGAGCAGTACTTC. Its translation: CASRGSSGSSYEQYF.

V is TRBV24-1 and J is TRBJ1-5; 7 bases are shared with TRBD1. With V trimmed by 9 bases and J by 0 bases, 13 bases remained unmatched. The V gene's germline CDR1 is KGHDR and CDR2 SFDVKD. The CDR3 covers 17 residues. The CDR3 region is CATRDSRLPDSNQPQHF. As DNA, the CDR3 is TGTGCCACCCGGGACAGCCGACTTCCAGATAGCAATCAGCCCCAGCATTTT.

The J gene is TRBJ2-7, the V gene TRBV18; D possibly corresponds to TRBD1 (6 bases). CDR3 length equals 12 residues. V lost 3 bases and J 5 bases, leaving 8 bases between the germline ends. Germline V lookup: CDR1 KGHSH, CDR2 LQKENI. CDR3 protein: CASSPSGDEQYF. CDR3 bases: TGTGCCAGCTCACCGTCAGGGGACGAGCAGTACTTC.

This chain uses TRBV11-3 with TRBJ2-3; TRBD2 agrees at 7 bases. The ends lost 1 base at V and 5 bases at J; junction bases unmatched: 9. Germline V gene lookup returns CDR1 SGHNT and CDR2 YENEEA. This CDR3 comprises 16 residues. The CDR3 spells CASSLGRREAEDTQYF. Here the CDR3 DNA reads TGTGCCAGCAGCTTAGGGCGTCGGGAGGCGGAAGATACGCAGTATTTT.

This chain uses TRBV29-1 with TRBJ2-1; 8 bases match TRBD2. This CDR3 is built from 13 residues. Germline CDR1 reads SQVTM; CDR2 reads ANQGSEA. The CDR3 DNA sequence: TGCAGTTATCAAGGTAGCGGGAAGCATGAGCAGTTCTTC. This sequence encodes CSYQGSGKHEQFF.